The clone carrying this T cell receptor (beta chain) was detected ten times or more. CDR1 SQVTM and CDR2 ANQGSEA come from the germline V gene. J lost 0 bases, V lost 4 bases, and 11 bases had no gene match. CDR3 length: 16 residues. The data belong to a study of CD8 T cells in ankylosing spondylitis. TCRdb reprocessed the 5' RACE reads via MiXCR and lists one record per CDR3 protein. The repertoire holds around 300,000 distinct CDR3 sequences, with approximately 10% as singletons. The V gene is TRBV29-1, the J gene TRBJ2-7; the match to TRBD2 covers 8 bases. This clonotype was sampled from a female donor with ankylosing spondylitis or in good health (not recorded which). The sequenced sample consisted of blood, either unsorted or a sorted T cell fraction (not recorded which). CDR3 residues: CSVVRGAGEGSYEQYF. In nucleotides, the CDR3 is TGCAGCGTTGTCCGGGGAGCGGGAGAGGGCTCCTACGAGCAGTACTTC.